The rows below give T cell receptor beta chains drawn from one sample of a study of T cell responses to AZD1222 COVID-19 vaccine. The method was immunoSEQ multiplex PCR; TCRdb's version includes in-frame clones alone and lacks a portion of them. The sample has approximately 130,000 clones, roughly nine tenths seen once. Sequencing was performed on peripheral blood, taken on day 0 of AZD1222 vaccination. The receptors were sampled from an adult in good health. Each CDR3 is given with its conserved first and last residue. The D gene is left open where the match is weak.

d_call | j_call | v_call | cdr3_nt | cdr3_aa
TRBD1 | TRBJ1-6 | TRBV27 | TGTGCCAGCAGCCCGGGGACAGGCGGTTCACCCCTCCACTTT | CASSPGTGGSPLHF
- | TRBJ2-1 | TRBV7-3 | TGTGCCAGCAGCTTAATGGGCACGGGAGCAAGAGATGAGCAGTTCTTC | CASSLMGTGARDEQFF
TRBD1 | TRBJ1-2 | TRBV5-1 | TGCGCCAGCAGCCCCCCACAGGGGAATTATGGCTACACCTTC | CASSPPQGNYGYTF
TRBD2 | TRBJ2-1 | TRBV7-3 | TGTGCCAGCAGTTCCCTTGGTCTAGCGGGGAATGAGCAGTTCTTC | CASSSLGLAGNEQFF
- | TRBJ1-2 | TRBV20-1 | TGCAGTGCTAGTCGGACGGGGGCGGTCTATGGCTACACCTTC | CSASRTGAVYGYTF
TRBD1 | TRBJ2-5 | TRBV29-1 | TGCAGCGGGTCCGGGACAGCCAAAGAGACCCAGTACTTC | CSGSGTAKETQYF
- | TRBJ2-5 | TRBV18 | TGTGCCAGCTCTCACGGACCTTTCGGGGAGACCCAGTACTTC | CASSHGPFGETQYF
TRBD2 | TRBJ2-5 | TRBV10-2 | TGCGCCAGCAGCGGGACTAGCGGGAGGTCTGAGACCCAGTACTTC | CASSGTSGRSETQYF
- | TRBJ2-3 | TRBV7-3 | TGTGCCAGCAGCTTAGGTCAGATTGGCACAGATACGCAGTATTTT | CASSLGQIGTDTQYF
- | TRBJ1-2 | TRBV3-1/TRBV3-2 | TGTGCCAGCAGCCAAGGGGGCGCGGGCTACACCTTC | CASSQGGAGYTF
- | TRBJ2-7 | TRBV27 | TGTGCCAGCAGTTTCCCCTCGGGGAAAAGGGACTACGAGCAGTACTTC | CASSFPSGKRDYEQYF
- | TRBJ1-2 | TRBV2 | TGTGCCAGCAGTGTGCAACTGAACTATGGCTACACCTTC | CASSVQLNYGYTF
- | TRBJ1-5 | TRBV4-2 | TGTGCCAGCAGCCCCACGCCAGGATCCTACAATCAGCCCCAGCATTTT | CASSPTPGSYNQPQHF